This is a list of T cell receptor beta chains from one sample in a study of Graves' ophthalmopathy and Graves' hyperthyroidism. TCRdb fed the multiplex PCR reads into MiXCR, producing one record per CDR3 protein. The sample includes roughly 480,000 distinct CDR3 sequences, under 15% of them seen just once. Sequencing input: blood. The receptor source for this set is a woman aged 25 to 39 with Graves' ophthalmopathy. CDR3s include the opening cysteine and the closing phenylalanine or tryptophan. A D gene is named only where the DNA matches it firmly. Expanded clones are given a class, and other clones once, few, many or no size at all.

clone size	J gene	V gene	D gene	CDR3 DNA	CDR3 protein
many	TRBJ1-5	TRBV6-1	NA	TGTGCCAGCAGTGAAACGGGACTTAGCAATCAGCCCCAGCATTTT	CASSETGLSNQPQHF
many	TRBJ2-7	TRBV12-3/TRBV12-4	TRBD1	TGTGCCAGCAGTCTCGGGACAGGGAACTACGAGCAGTACTTC	CASSLGTGNYEQYF
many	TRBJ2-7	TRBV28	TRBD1	TGTGCCAGCAGTTTGGTTGGGACAGGGGGCTACGAGCAGTACTTC	CASSLVGTGGYEQYF
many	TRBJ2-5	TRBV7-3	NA	TGTGCCAGCAGCTTAACGATGGCGGGCCAAGAGACCCAGTACTTC	CASSLTMAGQETQYF
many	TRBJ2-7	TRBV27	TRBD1	TGTGCCAGCAGTTTAGTCTCAGGGGGCACCTACGAGCAGTACTTC	CASSLVSGGTYEQYF
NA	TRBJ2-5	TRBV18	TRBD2	TGTGCCAGCTCACCCCTAGCGGGAGCAGAGACCCAGTACTTC	CASSPLAGAETQYF
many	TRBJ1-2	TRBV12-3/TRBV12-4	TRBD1	TGTGCCAGCAGCGGGACAGGGGATGGGTTCGGCTACACCTTC	CASSGTGDGFGYTF
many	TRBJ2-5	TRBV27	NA	TGTGCCAGCAGACCAACCAGGGTATTCCAAGAGACCCAGTACTTC	CASRPTRVFQETQYF
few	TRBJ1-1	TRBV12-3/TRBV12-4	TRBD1	TGTGCCAGCAGTTTCCAGGGGGTGAACACTGAAGCTTTCTTT	CASSFQGVNTEAFF
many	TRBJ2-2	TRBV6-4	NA	TGTGCCAGCAGTGGCAGCTCCACCGGGGAGCTGTTTTTT	CASSGSSTGELFF
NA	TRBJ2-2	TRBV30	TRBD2	TGTGCCTGGAGTGTTGCCCGGACTAGCGGGCGGACCGGGGAGCTGGTTTTT	CAWSVARTSGRTGELVF
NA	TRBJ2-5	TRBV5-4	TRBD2	TGTGCCAGCAGCCTAGCGGGGGCCCACCAAGAGACCCAGTACTTC	CASSLAGAHQETQYF